One T cell receptor (beta chain) is described in this entry. Its specificity is unknown. The data stem from a study of T cell responses to AZD1222 COVID-19 vaccine. Study overall: Second-dose groups at about 4 or about 12 weeks were pooled. Study-wide findings and caveats: It should be noted that donors were predominantly white British and more often female, and clonal diversity was possibly underestimated. An increase in Spike-specific TCR breadth and depth was observed after two AZD1222 doses. Only a handful of AZD1222 recipients tested seropositive at baseline.

Germline V gives CDR1 SNHLY, CDR2 FYNNEI. The CDR3 has 14 residues. Trimming removed 7 bases from V and 5 bases from J; junction bases left unmatched: 9. TCRdb's table, derived via immunoSEQ multiplex PCR, lists solely in-frame clones and lacks some. The sample has some 92,000 clones, 91% seen once. The sequencing here drew on peripheral blood, taken on day 0 of AZD1222 vaccination. The chain uses TRBV2 and TRBJ2-5; 8 bases align to TRBD1. The origin of this receptor is an adult in good health. In DNA, the CDR3 is TGTGCCAGCATGAGGGACCGACAGGGGGAGACCCAGTACTTC. This translates into CASMRDRQGETQYF.